A single sample is the source of the 27 T cell receptor beta chains below, sequenced in a study of OX40 agonist ivuxolimab in advanced cancers. Assay used: immunoSEQ multiplex PCR; TCRdb lists only in-frame clones, some missing. The profile shows some 80,000 clones, 80% to 95% of them singletons. This sample comprised CD4+ or CD8+ T cells sorted from blood, obtained in a trial of the OX40 agonist ivuxolimab. The source of these receptors is an adult with an advanced solid tumor such as melanoma, head and neck, liver or kidney cancer.

V usage is TRBV9 and J usage is TRBJ2-1; 11 positions agree with TRBD2. This CDR3 comprises 19 residues. Germline V gives CDR1 SGDLS, CDR2 YYNGEE. V was pared by 0 bases and J by 3 bases, with 11 bases of the junction left unmatched. Written as DNA, the CDR3 is TGTGCCAGCAGCGTAGTTCCTAGCGGACTAGCGGGTCGCTACAATGAGCAGTTCTTC. Its translation is CASSVVPSGLAGRYNEQFF.

This clone came up a few times. The chain employs TRBV5-4 and TRBJ2-3; possibly TRBD2 for D (6 bases). The CDR3 extends over 16 amino acids. The germline gives CDR1 SGHNT, CDR2 YYREEE (reference sequence). With 0 bases removed from V and 0 bases from J, the gap between germline ends came to 11 bases. CDR3 residues: CASSLDREISTDTQYF. CDR3 bases: TGTGCCAGCAGCTTGGACCGGGAGATTAGCACAGATACGCAGTATTTT.

The V call is TRBV5-6, the J call TRBJ1-1; D perhaps matches TRBD1 (6 bases). V gave up 1 base and J gave up 1 base, with 14 bases separating them. The CDR3 extends over 16 amino acids. Germline CDR1 and CDR2: SGHDT and YYEEEE. The CDR3 is CASSLYPGAANTEAFF. The CDR3, as DNA: TGTGCCAGCAGCTTGTATCCAGGGGCCGCGAACACTGAAGCTTTCTTT. Filled out from reference TRBV5-6 and TRBJ1-1, the complete variable domain reads DAGVTQSPTHLIKTRGQQVTLRCSPKSGHDTVSWYQQALGQGPQFIFQYYEEEERQRGNFPDRFSGHQFPNYSSELNVNALLLGDSALYLCASSLYPGAANTEAFFGQGTRLTVV.

V usage is TRBV19 and J usage is TRBJ2-7, with TRBD1 matching 9 bases. Trimming at V came to 6 bases and at J to 2 bases, leaving 5 bases not matched to a gene. The CDR3 has 14 amino acids. Germline CDR1 reads LNHDA; CDR2 reads SQIVND (reference sequence). The CDR3 here is CASRLQGATYEQYF. For the CDR3, the DNA is TGTGCCAGTAGGCTACAGGGGGCAACCTACGAGCAGTACTTC. The full variable domain, its missing parts supplied by reference TRBV19 and TRBJ2-7, is DGGITQSPKYLFRKEGQNVTLSCEQNLNHDAMYWYRQDPGQGLRLIYYSQIVNDFQKGDIAEGYSVSREKKESFPLTVTSAQKNPTAFYLCASRLQGATYEQYFGPGTRLTVT.

The gene calls are TRBV10-3 and TRBJ1-4; perhaps TRBD1 as D (5 bases). V lost 11 bases, J lost 3 bases, and 13 bases lay in between. CDR3 length: 13 residues. Germline lookup yields CDR1 ENHRY and CDR2 SYGVKD. CDR3 in amino acids: CAVQWGPNEKLFF. CDR3 nucleotide sequence: TGTGCCGTCCAGTGGGGACCTAATGAAAAACTGTTTTTT.

The rearrangement links TRBV15 to TRBJ2-1, with D perhaps TRBD1 (5 bases). Trimming took off 0 bases at V and 4 bases at J, with 16 bases between the two ends. The germline CDR1 and CDR2 sequences are LNHNV and YYDKDF (reference sequence). The CDR3 loop spans 17 amino acids. CDR3 sequence reads: CATSRDLVQAEYNEQFF. CDR3 nucleotide sequence: TGTGCCACCAGCAGAGATCTGGTACAGGCAGAATACAATGAGCAGTTCTTC.

Note on this clone: The same CDR3 can be traced to other DNA sequences in this sample. The chain has TRBV11-2 and TRBJ1-5; D call uncertain. The V end was cut by 1 base, the J end by 5 bases, with 6 bases between. CDR1 and CDR2 from the germline V gene are SGHAT and FQNNGV. The CDR3 totals 13 residues. The CDR3 reads CASSLAQDQPQHF. Here the CDR3 DNA reads TGTGCCAGCAGCTTAGCTCAGGATCAGCCCCAGCATTTT. The full variable domain, its missing parts supplied by reference TRBV11-2 and TRBJ1-5, is EAGVAQSPRYKIIEKRQSVAFWCNPISGHATLYWYQQILGQGPKLLIQFQNNGVVDDSQLPKDRFSAERLKGVDSTLKIQPAKLEDSAVYLCASSLAQDQPQHFGDGTRLSIL.

Here the CDR3 DNA reads TGTGCCAGCAGCTCGAAGACAGTGAACACTGAAGCTTTCTTT. Its protein product is CASSSKTVNTEAFF. This chain connects TRBV5-5 to TRBJ1-1, with D possibly being TRBD1 (5 bases). Germline CDR1 and CDR2: SGHKS and YYEKEE (reference sequence). The germline V and J ends were trimmed by 3 bases and 0 bases, with 9 bases remaining between them. CDR3 size: 14 residues.

The chain combines TRBV19 with TRBJ2-7, with TRBD1 matching 7 bases. Trimming took 0 bases from V and 3 from J; bases not matched to a gene: 8. Germline V gene sequence: CDR1 LNHDA, CDR2 SQIVND (reference sequence). The CDR3 runs to 16 residues. CDR3: CASSIEGAGGHYEQYF. CDR3 nucleotides: TGTGCCAGTAGTATAGAGGGGGCAGGGGGACACTACGAGCAGTACTTC.

The V and J genes are TRBV30 and TRBJ2-3, with D unclear. The germline V gene has CDR1 GTSNPN and CDR2 SVGIG (reference sequence). The CDR3 length is 14 residues. Trimming removed 8 bases from V and 2 bases from J, with 17 bases in between. The CDR3 DNA follows: TGTGCCGGCCGGTTAGGTTCCATCACAGATACGCAGTATTTT. Its translation is CAGRLGSITDTQYF.

This clone showed up just once. The rearrangement joins TRBV19 to TRBJ2-3; TRBD2 matches 16 bases. The CDR3 extends over 20 amino acids. Per germline, CDR1 LNHDA and CDR2 SQIVND (reference sequence). Losses at the gene ends were 5 bases for V and 4 bases for J; bases not matched to a gene: 15. CDR3: CASSFTGYGTSGRGPDTQYF. For the CDR3, the DNA is TGTGCCAGTAGTTTTACAGGTTATGGGACTAGCGGGAGGGGCCCAGATACGCAGTATTTT. Full variable domain (rest looked up from reference TRBV19 and TRBJ2-3): DGGITQSPKYLFRKEGQNVTLSCEQNLNHDAMYWYRQDPGQGLRLIYYSQIVNDFQKGDIAEGYSVSREKKESFPLTVTSAQKNPTAFYLCASSFTGYGTSGRGPDTQYFGPGTRLTVL.

The V call is TRBV9, the J call TRBJ2-5; TRBD2 agrees at 13 bases. The CDR3 runs to 15 residues. V was clipped by 0 bases and J by 5 bases; unmatched bases: 1. Germline V gene lookup returns CDR1 SGDLS and CDR2 YYNGEE. The CDR3 is CASSVGTSGGETQYF. The CDR3 DNA is TGTGCCAGCAGCGTAGGGACTAGCGGGGGTGAGACCCAGTACTTC.

The chain uses TRBV5-1 and TRBJ2-5; 7 nucleotides line up with TRBD2. Unmatched junction bases numbered 5, after V lost 4 bases and J lost 5 bases. CDR1 and CDR2 (germline): SGHRS, YFSETQ. The CDR3 is 13 amino acids. CDR3 residues: CASSQGGLETQYF. CDR3 bases: TGCGCCAGCAGCCAGGGAGGGTTGGAGACCCAGTACTTC.

V and J are TRBV27 and TRBJ2-7, with no clear D. Trimming cost V 5 bases and J 4 bases, with 12 bases left between them. The CDR3 spans 13 residues. The germline V gene encodes CDR1 MNHEY and CDR2 SMNVEV (reference sequence). CDR3 bases: TGTGCCAGCAGTCCCCTTGGCCCTTACGAGCAGTACTTC. Translated: CASSPLGPYEQYF.

The chain combines TRBV19 with TRBJ2-5, with 8 bases that match TRBD2. V was clipped by 5 bases and J by 5 bases; unmatched bases: 10. The CDR3 is 15 amino acids. CDR1 and CDR2 (germline): LNHDA, SQIVND (reference sequence). The CDR3: CASSWGASGSETQYF. CDR3 sequence (DNA): TGTGCCAGTAGTTGGGGGGCTAGCGGGTCGGAGACCCAGTACTTC.

V and J are TRBV7-3 and TRBJ1-5; possibly TRBD1 for D (5 bases). Germline CDR1 SGHTA, CDR2 FQGTGA. V lost 6 bases, J lost 7 bases, and 19 bases lay in between. This CDR3 region has 15 residues. CDR3 residues: CASRAGRGNRQPQHF. The CDR3 nucleotides read TGTGCCAGCAGGGCCGGGAGGGGTAACCGACAGCCCCAGCATTTT.

The sample holds one count of this clone. The chain links TRBV11-2 to TRBJ2-1; 11 positions agree with TRBD1. After removal of 6 bases from V and 4 bases from J, the junction contained 8 bases not matched to a gene. The germline CDR1 and CDR2 sequences are SGHAT and FQNNGV. The CDR3 loop spans 16 amino acids. The CDR3 sequence: CASSGPGTGGYNEQFF. CDR3 coding DNA: TGTGCCAGCAGTGGGCCGGGGACAGGGGGTTACAATGAGCAGTTCTTC.

The V and J genes are TRBV11-2 and TRBJ2-3; D is ambiguous. Germline CDR1 is SGHAT and CDR2 is FQNNGV. V lost 2 bases and J 6 bases, leaving 6 bases between the germline ends. The CDR3 runs 12 residues. The CDR3 is CASSLRLDTQYF. The CDR3 DNA follows: TGTGCCAGCAGCTTACGGCTGGATACGCAGTATTTT.

V usage is TRBV11-3 and J usage is TRBJ2-3; D is unclear. Germline V CDR1 and CDR2: SGHNT, YENEEA. This CDR3 spans 15 amino acids. Trimming removed 5 bases from V and 3 bases from J, with 15 bases in between. CDR3 region: CASSPRSDLTDTQYF. The CDR3 DNA reads as TGTGCCAGCAGCCCACGGTCAGATCTGACAGATACGCAGTATTTT.

The V call is TRBV27, the J call TRBJ1-2; D possibly corresponds to TRBD1 (5 bases). V gave up 5 bases and J gave up 8 bases, with 21 bases separating them. Germline loops: CDR1 MNHEY, CDR2 SMNVEV (reference sequence). The CDR3 is made up of 15 amino acids. Here the CDR3 reads CASSLLGTSPGGYTF. The CDR3 region has the DNA TGTGCCAGCAGTCTCCTTGGGACCTCTCCCGGCGGCTACACCTTC.

The V and J genes are TRBV5-1 and TRBJ1-2; the D gene is possibly TRBD1 (6 bases). The CDR3 runs to 14 residues. V gave up 4 bases and J gave up 6 bases, with 16 bases separating them. CDR1 is SGHRS and CDR2 is YFSETQ in the germline V gene. CDR3 sequence reads: CASSLGRGLDGYTF. The CDR3 nucleotides are TGCGCCAGCAGCCTGGGGCGGGGGCTCGATGGCTACACCTTC.

The chain combines TRBV11-2 with TRBJ1-2; weak D call: TRBD1 (6 bases). Germline lookup yields CDR1 SGHAT and CDR2 FQNNGV. The CDR3 totals 13 residues. V lost 5 bases, J lost 5 bases, and 12 bases lay in between. The CDR3, as DNA: TGTGCCAGCAGCCTGGACAGCCAATATGGCTACACCTTC. It encodes CASSLDSQYGYTF.

V is TRBV19 and J is TRBJ1-5, with TRBD1 matching over 11 bases. With V trimmed by 5 bases and J by 5 bases, 5 bases remained unmatched. The CDR3 totals 15 residues. Per the germline V gene, CDR1 is LNHDA and CDR2 is SQIVND (reference sequence). CDR3 residues: CASSGDRGIDQPQHF. DNA for the CDR3: TGTGCCAGTAGTGGGGACAGGGGGATCGATCAGCCCCAGCATTTT.

The chain combines TRBV7-3 with TRBJ2-1, with TRBD2 matching 9 bases. Unmatched junction bases numbered 1, after V lost 4 bases and J lost 0 bases. Germline values: CDR1 SGHTA, CDR2 FQGTGA. The CDR3 is 15 residues long. The CDR3 DNA reads as TGTGCCAGCAGCTCTAGCGGGACCTCCTACAATGAGCAGTTCTTC. It codes for CASSSSGTSYNEQFF.

The chain carries TRBV7-3 and TRBJ2-3; D remains ambiguous. The CDR3 loop spans 15 amino acids. Between the trimmed V and J ends, which lost 2 bases and 3 bases, there was a span of 12 bases. Per germline, CDR1 SGHTA and CDR2 FQGTGA. The CDR3 region is CASSLLHERTDTQYF. The DNA of the CDR3 is TGTGCCAGCAGCTTACTTCACGAAAGAACAGATACGCAGTATTTT.

In its sample, this clone was seen a few times. V gene TRBV30 combines with J gene TRBJ1-5, with D maybe TRBD1 (5 bases). Germline V CDR1 and CDR2: GTSNPN, SVGIG (reference sequence). The V end lost 2 bases, the J end lost 7 bases, and 21 bases lay between the germline ends. The CDR3 has 16 residues. CDR3 in DNA: TGTGCCTGGAGTATTGGGGACCGTATAGACCTACAGCCCCAGCATTTT. Encoded protein: CAWSIGDRIDLQPQHF.

The chain links TRBV10-2 to TRBJ1-6; D remains unclear. V lost 6 bases and J 10 bases, leaving 16 bases between the germline ends. Germline assignment: CDR1 WSHSY and CDR2 SAAADI. The CDR3 length is 14 residues. CDR3 sequence (DNA): TGCGCCAGCAGCGAGACTGCTCGGGGATCACCCCTCCACTTT. It encodes CASSETARGSPLHF.